This TCR beta chain was captured in a study of cytomegalovirus exposure and HLA in healthy donors. Looked up from germline, CDR1 is MNHNY and CDR2 is SVGAGI (reference sequence). V shed 0 bases and J shed 4 bases, with 6 bases lying between them. CDR3 length equals 14 residues. This clone was detected only once. The PCR had 60 Vbeta and 13 Jbeta primers. Only in-frame clones appear in the TCRdb table, and some are missing; sequencing was by immunoSEQ multiplex PCR. The sample has roughly 120,000 clones, more than 60% seen once; the top ten hold around 3.9%. Material: PBMCs. The TCR comes from a woman between 40 and 55 years old in good health and CMV-seronegative. V gene TRBV6-6 combines with J gene TRBJ2-2; D is uncertain. The CDR3 protein is CASSYSLSTGELFF. In nucleotides, the CDR3 is TGTGCCAGCAGTTACTCGTTGAGCACCGGGGAGCTGTTTTTT.